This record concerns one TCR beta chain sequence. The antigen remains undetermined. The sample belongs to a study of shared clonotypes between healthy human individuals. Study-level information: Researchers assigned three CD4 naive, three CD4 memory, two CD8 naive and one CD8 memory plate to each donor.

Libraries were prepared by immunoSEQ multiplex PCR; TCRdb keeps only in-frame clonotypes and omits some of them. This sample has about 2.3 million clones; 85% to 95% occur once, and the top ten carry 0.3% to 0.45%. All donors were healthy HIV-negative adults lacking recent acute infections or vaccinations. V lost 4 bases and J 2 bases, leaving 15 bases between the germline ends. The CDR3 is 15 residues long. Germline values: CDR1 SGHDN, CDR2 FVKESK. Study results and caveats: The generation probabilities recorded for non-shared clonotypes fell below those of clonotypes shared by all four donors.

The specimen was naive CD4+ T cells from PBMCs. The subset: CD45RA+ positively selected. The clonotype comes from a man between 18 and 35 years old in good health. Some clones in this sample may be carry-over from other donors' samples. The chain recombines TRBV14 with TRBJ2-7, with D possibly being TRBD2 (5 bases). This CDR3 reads CASSPEVARPYEQYF. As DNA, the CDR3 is TGTGCCAGCAGCCCCGAGGTAGCGCGACCCTACGAGCAGTACTTC. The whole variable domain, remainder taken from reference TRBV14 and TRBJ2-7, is EAGVTQFPSHSVIEKGQTVTLRCDPISGHDNLYWYRRVMGKEIKFLLHFVKESKQDESGMPNNRFLAERTGGTYSTLKVQPAELEDSGVYFCASSPEVARPYEQYFGPGTRLTVT.